This T cell receptor beta chain was recorded in a study of tumor-infiltrating lymphocytes in primary liver carcinoma. The blood RNA (from unsorted whole blood) was obtained, and germline DNA was also extracted. The investigators made TCR beta cDNA from approximately 0.5 ug total RNA, using a constant-region primer. Construction of TCR beta libraries relied on three successive nested multiplex PCR rounds employing slightly modified ARM-PCR. TCRdb re-called the multiplex PCR reads with MiXCR, one entry per CDR3 protein. The table has around 210,000 distinct CDR3 sequences, 65% seen once. This clonotype showed up many times. The sample taken for sequencing was peripheral blood. This TCR came from a woman aged 60-70 years with primary liver carcinoma and hepatitis B virus infection.

The CDR3 bases are TGTGCCAGCAGAGCGGGAGAGCGCGGGGAGCTGTTTTTT. Translating it yields CASRAGERGELFF. This chain joins TRBV6-6 and TRBJ2-2; the match to TRBD2 covers 8 bases. CDR3 length equals 13 residues. J gave up 7 bases and V 6 bases, and 4 bases lay outside the gene matches. CDR1 is MNHNY and CDR2 is SVGAGI in the germline V gene (reference sequence).